Following are 22 T cell receptor beta chains from one sample sequenced in a study of blood T cells in healthy people across ages. The use of a sample-barcoded 5' primer and a J-beta primer mix characterized a second PCR of 7 to 11 cycles. MiXCR was run by TCRdb on the 5' RACE reads, yielding one entry per CDR3 protein. Of 600,000 or so distinct CDR3 sequences in the sample, approximately 30% were seen once. Sequences were obtained from blood. These TCRs come from a woman aged 80 or over in good health.

This clonotype was counted ten times or more. The genes are TRBV19 and TRBJ2-1; 10 bases are shared with TRBD2. Germline CDR1 reads LNHDA; CDR2 reads SQIVND (reference sequence). The CDR3 consists of 14 residues. Trimming removed 7 bases from V and 5 bases from J; junction bases left unmatched: 5. The CDR3 bases are TGTGCCAGTACCCCTAGCGGGGGCCACAATGAGCAGTTCTTC. Translating it yields CASTPSGGHNEQFF.

This clonotype has a count of ten or more. The genes are TRBV20-1 and TRBJ2-1; 11 positions match TRBD2. The CDR3 covers 16 residues. J gave up 7 bases and V 2 bases, and 10 bases lay outside the gene matches. The V gene's germline CDR1 is DFQATT and CDR2 SNEGSKA (reference sequence). CDR3 loop: CSARRLAGGPRNEQFF. DNA for the CDR3: TGCAGTGCTAGAAGGTTAGCGGGGGGGCCGCGAAATGAGCAGTTCTTC.

There are many counts of this clonotype. The chain recombines TRBV5-1 with TRBJ1-1; 7 bases are shared with TRBD1. Looked up from germline, CDR1 is SGHRS and CDR2 is YFSETQ. CDR3 size: 15 residues. The V segment lost 1 base and the J segment 1 base; nucleotides outside the gene matches: 4. The CDR3 DNA reads as TGCGCCAGCAGCTTGATCACAGGGGCGAACACTGAAGCTTTCTTT. It translates to CASSLITGANTEAFF.

As for this clonotype: Sequence at one end of the junction differs from germline and may be a read error. In DNA, the CDR3 is TGTGCCAGCTCACCAGAAATAGTGAACACTGGAGCTTTCTTT. Amino acid sequence: CASSPEIVNTGAFF. The chain couples TRBV18 to TRBJ1-1; D is undetermined. Germline-derived CDR1 and CDR2 are KGHSH and LQKENI. The CDR3 length is 14 residues.

This clonotype was observed a handful of times. The missing conserved phenylalanine or tryptophan at the end of this CDR3 makes a read error likely. The chain joins TRBV15 to TRBJ2-1; 7 nucleotides align to TRBD2. Germline CDR1 is LNHNV and CDR2 is YYDKDF (reference sequence). The CDR3 totals 17 residues. The junction had 5 bases not matched to a gene; V was cut back by 0 bases and J by 0 bases. The CDR3 DNA is TGTGCCACCAGCAGAGACGGGCTAGCGGTCTCCTACAATGAGCAGTTCTTA. It is translated as CATSRDGLAVSYNEQFL.

This clonotype was counted between two and nine times. Given a much more abundant clone one base away, this may be a read error. The chain links TRBV6-5 to TRBJ2-1, with D uncertain. The end of the DNA aligns better with TRBJ2-7, so the J call may be wrong. The CDR3 is 14 amino acids. Germline V gives CDR1 MNHEY, CDR2 SVGAGI. CDR3 region: CASTRSGSYNEQYF. CDR3 bases: TGTGCCAGCACCCGATCGGGCTCCTACAATGAGCAGTACTTC.

In this sample, this clonotype turned up many times. The V and J genes are TRBV7-3 and TRBJ2-1; TRBD1 agrees at 7 bases. The CDR3 totals 12 residues. V lost 5 bases, J lost 10 bases, and 5 bases stayed unmatched. Germline V gene data show CDR1 as SGHTA and CDR2 as FQGTGA. CDR3 loop: CASSSRQGEQFF. DNA for the CDR3: TGTGCCAGCAGCAGTAGACAGGGCGAGCAGTTCTTC.

This clonotype was seen ten or more times. This chain connects TRBV20-1 to TRBJ1-5, with a tentative D call TRBD1 (5 bases). Germline V lookup: CDR1 DFQATT, CDR2 SNEGSKA (reference sequence). CDR3 length: 14 residues. The ends were cut back, 4 bases at V and 5 bases at J, with 15 bases in the middle. The CDR3 here is CSAMLGAKDQPQHF. As DNA, the CDR3 is TGCAGTGCTATGTTAGGGGCTAAGGATCAGCCCCAGCATTTT.

This clonotype was seen at least ten times. J is TRBJ1-5 and V is TRBV2; 11 positions match TRBD1. The CDR3 covers 13 residues. V dropped 6 bases and J dropped 7; count of bases not matched to a gene: 2. The V gene's germline CDR1 is SNHLY and CDR2 FYNNEI. This CDR3 is CASRGTGGQPQHF. The CDR3 coding sequence is TGTGCCAGCAGGGGGACAGGGGGGCAGCCCCAGCATTTT.

The sample holds a few counts of this clonotype. This rearrangement joins TRBV18 to TRBJ2-1; 9 positions agree with TRBD1. Trimming at V came to 1 base and at J to 8 bases, leaving 3 bases not matched to a gene. The V gene's germline CDR1 is KGHSH and CDR2 LQKENI. The CDR3 consists of 14 residues. CDR3 bases: TGTGCCAGCTCACCACAGGACAGGGGCGATGAGCAGTTCTTC. Amino acids: CASSPQDRGDEQFF.

This clonotype was counted once. The chain links TRBV5-6 to TRBJ2-1; 16 nucleotides align to TRBD2. The CDR3 has 16 residues. From germline, CDR1 is SGHDT and CDR2 YYEEEE. Trimming took 3 bases from V and 9 from J; bases not matched to a gene: 6. The CDR3 DNA follows: TGTGCCAGCAGCTACGGGACTAGCGGGGGGGCGGTTGAGCAGTTCTTC. It encodes CASSYGTSGGAVEQFF.

The rearrangement links TRBV28 to TRBJ2-4; D call uncertain. V shed 2 bases and J shed 7 bases, with 15 bases lying between them. Germline V gene sequence: CDR1 MDHEN, CDR2 SYDVKM. The CDR3 contains 15 residues. The CDR3 sequence: CASSLGERVRNIQYF. CDR3 bases: TGTGCCAGCAGTTTAGGTGAAAGGGTCCGGAACATTCAGTACTTC. The variable domain in full, completed from reference TRBV28 and TRBJ2-4, reads DVKVTQSSRYLVKRTGEKVFLECVQDMDHENMFWYRQDPGLGLRLIYFSYDVKMKEKGDIPEGYSVSREKKERFSLILESASTNQTSMYLCASSLGERVRNIQYFGAGTRLSVL.

The chain is built from TRBV20-1 and TRBJ1-6, with a possible D match to TRBD1 (6 bases). Trimming shortened V by 1 base and J by 10 bases, and 14 bases separated the two germline ends. The CDR3 contains 14 residues. Germline CDR1 reads DFQATT; CDR2 reads SNEGSKA (reference sequence). CDR3 in amino acids: CSARAPGDASPLHF. CDR3 nucleotides: TGCAGTGCTAGAGCCCCAGGGGACGCCTCACCCCTCCACTTT.

The table lists this clonotype with a few counts. The rearrangement uses TRBV12-3 or TRBV12-4 and TRBJ2-4, with D perhaps TRBD1 (6 bases). The CDR3 sequence is 17 residues long. The V end lost 5 bases, the J end lost 0 bases, and 17 bases lay between the germline ends. The CDR3 region has the DNA TGTGCCAGCAGTCCCCGTGGGGGCACCATAGCCAAAAACATTCAGTACTTC. It yields the protein CASSPRGGTIAKNIQYF.

This clonotype was counted many times. The chain joins TRBV7-3 to TRBJ2-7, with 10 bases lining up with TRBD1. Germline loops: CDR1 SGHTA, CDR2 FQGTGA. The CDR3 has 16 amino acids. Trimming took 5 bases from V and 4 from J; bases not matched to a gene: 11. The CDR3 loop reads CASSHRGGQGGYEQYF. The CDR3 region has the DNA TGTGCCAGCAGCCACAGGGGAGGACAGGGGGGGTACGAGCAGTACTTC.

Notes on this clonotype: This may be a read error, as it is one base from a much larger clone. This chain connects TRBV6-1 to TRBJ1-2; 9 bases line up with TRBD1. The germline V gene encodes CDR1 MNHNS and CDR2 SASEGT. CDR3 size: 14 residues. CDR3 bases: TGTGCCAGCAGTGGTACGGGACAGGGCTATGGCCACACCTTC. Translating gives CASSGTGQGYGHTF.

The V call is TRBV21-1, the J call TRBJ2-7; the table names TRBD2, a call not compared with the DNA. TRBV21-1 is a pseudogene locus. There are 14 residues in the CDR3. CDR3 protein: CASSRIGGAYEQYF. In nucleotides, the CDR3 is TGTGCCAGCAGCAGGATTGGAGGGGCCTACGAGCAGTACTTC.

For this clonotype: A read error may explain this, as a much larger clone is one base away. The genes are TRBV6-5 and TRBJ2-2; D is possibly TRBD2 (6 bases). This CDR3 spans 15 amino acids. The V gene's germline CDR1 is MNHEY and CDR2 SVGAGI. The CDR3 nucleotides are TGTGCCAGCAGTTTTCAGGGACCCGACACCGGGGGGCTGTTTTTT. Protein sequence: CASSFQGPDTGGLFF.

This clonotype showed up many times. The V gene is TRBV28, the J gene TRBJ1-2, with D maybe TRBD1 (5 bases). Germline CDR1 MDHEN, CDR2 SYDVKM. The CDR3 runs to 15 residues. Trimming shortened V by 5 bases and J by 0 bases, and 13 bases separated the two germline ends. The CDR3: CASSPRGPSNYGYTF. DNA for the CDR3: TGTGCCAGCAGTCCCCGGGGCCCCTCTAACTATGGCTACACCTTC.

In its sample, this clonotype was seen many times. The rearrangement links TRBV9 to TRBJ2-7; no clear D gene. V dropped 3 bases and J dropped 7 bases, with 17 bases sitting between them. The germline V gene has CDR1 SGDLS and CDR2 YYNGEE. The length of the CDR3 is 14 residues. The CDR3 bases are TGTGCCAGCAGCGGAGGCTCTGTTTCTGCAGAGCAGTACTTC. Translated, it gives CASSGGSVSAEQYF. The full variable domain, completed using reference TRBV9 and TRBJ2-7, is DSGVTQTPKHLITATGQRVTLRCSPRSGDLSVYWYQQSLDQGLQFLIQYYNGEERAKGNILERFSAQQFPDLHSELNLSSLELGDSALYFCASSGGSVSAEQYFGPGTRLTVT.

The chain carries TRBV19 and TRBJ1-4; D ambiguous. Trimming took off 4 bases at V and 5 bases at J, with 17 bases between the two ends. Germline CDR1 reads LNHDA; CDR2 reads SQIVND (reference sequence). The length of the CDR3 is 16 residues. The DNA of the CDR3 is TGTGCCAGTAGTAAGTTCCCCGGGGTGGGGAATGAAAAACTGTTTTTT. This translates into CASSKFPGVGNEKLFF.

This chain joins TRBV7-2 and TRBJ2-1; TRBD2 matches 13 bases. V shed 6 bases, J shed 5 bases, and the junction held 4 bases outside the gene matches. Looked up from germline, CDR1 is SGHTA and CDR2 is FQGNSA. The CDR3 has 15 amino acids. CDR3 region: CASRRTSGGNNEQFF. The CDR3 DNA reads as TGTGCCAGCAGGCGGACTAGCGGGGGAAACAATGAGCAGTTCTTC. Full variable domain (missing parts from reference TRBV7-2 and TRBJ2-1): GAGVSQSPSNKVTEKGKDVELRCDPISGHTALYWYRQSLGQGLEFLIYFQGNSAPDKSGLPSDRFSAERTGGSVSTLTIQRTQQEDSAVYLCASRRTSGGNNEQFFGPGTRLTVL.